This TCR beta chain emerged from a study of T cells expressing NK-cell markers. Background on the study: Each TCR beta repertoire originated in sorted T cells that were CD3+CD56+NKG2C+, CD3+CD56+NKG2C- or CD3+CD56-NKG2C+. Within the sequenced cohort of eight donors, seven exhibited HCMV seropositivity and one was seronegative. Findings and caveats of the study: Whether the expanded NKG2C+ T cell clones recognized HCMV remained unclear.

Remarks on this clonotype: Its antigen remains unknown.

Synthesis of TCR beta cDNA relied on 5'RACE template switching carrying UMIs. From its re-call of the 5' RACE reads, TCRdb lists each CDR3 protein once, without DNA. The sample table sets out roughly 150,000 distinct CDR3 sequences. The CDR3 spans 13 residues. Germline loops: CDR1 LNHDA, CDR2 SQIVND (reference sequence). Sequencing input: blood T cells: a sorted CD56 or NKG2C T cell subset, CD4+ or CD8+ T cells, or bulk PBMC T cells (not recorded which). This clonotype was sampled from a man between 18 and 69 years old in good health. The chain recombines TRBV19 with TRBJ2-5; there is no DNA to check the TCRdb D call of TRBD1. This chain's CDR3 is CASSPTGEETQYF.